This T cell receptor beta chain was profiled in a study of shared clonotypes between healthy human individuals. Adult Caucasians living in Nashville, Tennessee made up all of the donors. Per the study methods: As immunoSEQ supplied junction-only sequences (without quality scores), filtering differed. Sequencing was performed with immunoSEQ multiplex PCR; in TCRdb, only in-frame clones are kept and a portion is missing. For V, J and clone size, that table is used; D and trimming come from the DNA. Among 2.3 million or so clones listed, about 92% were seen once. Note on this clone: Its matching antigen is unknown.

Regarding the study as a whole: Incompleteness in sorted-subset sequencing, despite large depth, was shown by rarefaction. On the whole, naive subsets had larger estimated richness than memory subsets had.

Trimming pared 5 bases from V and 4 bases from J, leaving 16 bases between. Germline CDR1 and CDR2: MNHNY and SVGAGI (reference sequence). This CDR3 spans 15 amino acids. This receptor was identified in a man aged 18 to 30 in good health. Some clones in this sample may be carry-over from other donors' samples. This chain links TRBV6-6 with TRBJ2-3; D is tentatively TRBD1 or TRBD2 (7 bases each). The material sequenced was naive CD4+ T cells from PBMCs. The subset was: CD45RA+ positively selected. CDR3 in amino acids: CASSPQGRESDTQYF. The CDR3, as DNA: TGTGCCAGCAGTCCACAGGGGAGGGAATCAGATACGCAGTATTTT.